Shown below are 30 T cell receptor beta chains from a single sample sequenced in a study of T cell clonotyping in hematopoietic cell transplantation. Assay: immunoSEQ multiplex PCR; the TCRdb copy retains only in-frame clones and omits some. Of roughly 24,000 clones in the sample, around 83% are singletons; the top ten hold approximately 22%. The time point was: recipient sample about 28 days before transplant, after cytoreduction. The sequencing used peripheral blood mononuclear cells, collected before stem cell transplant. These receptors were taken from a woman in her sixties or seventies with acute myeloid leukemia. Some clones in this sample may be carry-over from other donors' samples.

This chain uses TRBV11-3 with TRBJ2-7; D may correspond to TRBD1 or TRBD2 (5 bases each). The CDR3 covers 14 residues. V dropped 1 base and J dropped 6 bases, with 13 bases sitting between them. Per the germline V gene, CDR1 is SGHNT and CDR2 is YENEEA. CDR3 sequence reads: CASSLGPGRSEQYF. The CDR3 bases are TGTGCCAGCAGCTTAGGTCCAGGGAGAAGCGAGCAGTACTTC. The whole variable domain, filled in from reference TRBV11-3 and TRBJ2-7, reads EAGVVQSPRYKIIEKKQPVAFWCNPISGHNTLYWYLQNLGQGPELLIRYENEEAVDDSQLPKDRFSAERLKGVDSTLKIQPAELGDSAVYLCASSLGPGRSEQYFGPGTRLTVT.

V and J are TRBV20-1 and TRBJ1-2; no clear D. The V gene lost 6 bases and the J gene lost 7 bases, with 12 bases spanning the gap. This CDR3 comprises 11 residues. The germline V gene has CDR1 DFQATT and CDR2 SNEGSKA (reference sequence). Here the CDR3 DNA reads TGCAGTGCCCGCCAGGTTATTGGCTACACCTTC. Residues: CSARQVIGYTF.

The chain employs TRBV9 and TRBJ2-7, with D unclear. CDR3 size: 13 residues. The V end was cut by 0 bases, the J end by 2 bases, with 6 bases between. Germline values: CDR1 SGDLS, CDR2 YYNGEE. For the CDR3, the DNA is TGTGCCAGCAGCGTAGACGGACCCTACGAGCAGTACTTC. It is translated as CASSVDGPYEQYF. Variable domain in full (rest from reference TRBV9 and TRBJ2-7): DSGVTQTPKHLITATGQRVTLRCSPRSGDLSVYWYQQSLDQGLQFLIQYYNGEERAKGNILERFSAQQFPDLHSELNLSSLELGDSALYFCASSVDGPYEQYFGPGTRLTVT.

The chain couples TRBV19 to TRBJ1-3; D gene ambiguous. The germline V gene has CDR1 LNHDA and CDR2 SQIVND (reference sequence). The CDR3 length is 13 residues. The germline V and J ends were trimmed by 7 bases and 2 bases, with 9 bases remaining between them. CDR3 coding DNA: TGTGCCAGTAAAACGCGCGCTGGAAACACCATATATTTT. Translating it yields CASKTRAGNTIYF. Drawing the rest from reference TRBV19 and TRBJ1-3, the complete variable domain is DGGITQSPKYLFRKEGQNVTLSCEQNLNHDAMYWYRQDPGQGLRLIYYSQIVNDFQKGDIAEGYSVSREKKESFPLTVTSAQKNPTAFYLCASKTRAGNTIYFGEGSWLTVV.

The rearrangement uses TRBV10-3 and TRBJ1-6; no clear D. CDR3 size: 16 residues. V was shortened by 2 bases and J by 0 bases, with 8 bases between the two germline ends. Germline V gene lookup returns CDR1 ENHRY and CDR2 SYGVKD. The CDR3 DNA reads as TGTGCCATCAGTGAGGAGGAGCCCTCCTATAATTCACCCCTCCACTTT. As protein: CAISEEEPSYNSPLHF.

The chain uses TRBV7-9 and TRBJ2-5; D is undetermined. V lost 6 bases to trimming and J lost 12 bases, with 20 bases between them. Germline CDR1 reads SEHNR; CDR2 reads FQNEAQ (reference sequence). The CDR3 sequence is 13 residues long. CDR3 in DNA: TGTGCCAGCAGTTCCCAAGATCGAACCCCGAAGTACTTC. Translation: CASSSQDRTPKYF.

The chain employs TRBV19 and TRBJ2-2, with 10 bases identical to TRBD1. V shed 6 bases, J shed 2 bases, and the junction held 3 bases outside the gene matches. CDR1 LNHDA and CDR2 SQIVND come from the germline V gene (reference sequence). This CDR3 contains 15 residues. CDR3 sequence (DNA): TGTGCCAGTAGCTCGACAGGGGGCAACACCGGGGAGCTGTTTTTT. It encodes CASSSTGGNTGELFF. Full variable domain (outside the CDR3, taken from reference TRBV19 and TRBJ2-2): DGGITQSPKYLFRKEGQNVTLSCEQNLNHDAMYWYRQDPGQGLRLIYYSQIVNDFQKGDIAEGYSVSREKKESFPLTVTSAQKNPTAFYLCASSSTGGNTGELFFGEGSRLTVL.

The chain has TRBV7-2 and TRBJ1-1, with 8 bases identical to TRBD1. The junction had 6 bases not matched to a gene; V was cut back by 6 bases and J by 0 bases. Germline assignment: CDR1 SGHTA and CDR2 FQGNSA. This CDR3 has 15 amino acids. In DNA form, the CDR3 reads TGTGCCAGCAGGCTACAGGGGGGTATGAACACTGAAGCTTTCTTT. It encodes CASRLQGGMNTEAFF.

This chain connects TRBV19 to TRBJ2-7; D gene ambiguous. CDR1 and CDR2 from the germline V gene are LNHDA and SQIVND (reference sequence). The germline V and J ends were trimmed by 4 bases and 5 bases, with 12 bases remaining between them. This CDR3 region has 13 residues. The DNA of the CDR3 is TGTGCCAGTAGTAGATGGGGTGAGCACGAGCAGTACTTC. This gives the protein CASSRWGEHEQYF.

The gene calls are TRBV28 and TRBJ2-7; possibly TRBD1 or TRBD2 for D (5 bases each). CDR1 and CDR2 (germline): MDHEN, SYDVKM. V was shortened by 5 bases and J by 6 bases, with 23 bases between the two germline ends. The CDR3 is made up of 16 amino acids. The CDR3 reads CASSPPLSGTLLEQYF. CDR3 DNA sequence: TGTGCCAGCAGTCCCCCCCTTTCCGGGACCCTACTCGAGCAGTACTTC.

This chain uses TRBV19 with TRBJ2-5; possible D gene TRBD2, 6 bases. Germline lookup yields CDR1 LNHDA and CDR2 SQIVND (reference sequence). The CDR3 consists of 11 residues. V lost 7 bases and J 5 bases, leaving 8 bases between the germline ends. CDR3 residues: CASTEGETQYF. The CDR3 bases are TGTGCCAGTACGGAGGGGGAGACCCAGTACTTC.

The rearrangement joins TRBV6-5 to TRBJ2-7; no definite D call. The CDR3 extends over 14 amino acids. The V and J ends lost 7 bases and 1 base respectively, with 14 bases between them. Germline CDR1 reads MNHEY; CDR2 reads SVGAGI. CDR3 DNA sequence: TGTGCCAGCACCCCCCTCCTGGGATCCTACGAGCAGTACTTC. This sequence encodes CASTPLLGSYEQYF.

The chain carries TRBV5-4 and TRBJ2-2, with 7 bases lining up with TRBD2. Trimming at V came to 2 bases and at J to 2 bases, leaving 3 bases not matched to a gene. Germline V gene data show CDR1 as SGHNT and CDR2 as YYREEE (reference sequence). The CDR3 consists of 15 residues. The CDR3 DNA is TGTGCCAGCAGCTTTCCGGGACTAAACACCGGGGAGCTGTTTTTT. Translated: CASSFPGLNTGELFF.

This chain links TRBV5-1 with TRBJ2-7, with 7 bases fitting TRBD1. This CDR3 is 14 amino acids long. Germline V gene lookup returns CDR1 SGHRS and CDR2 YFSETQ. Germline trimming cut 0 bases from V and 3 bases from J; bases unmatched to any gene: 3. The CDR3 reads CASSLVTGNYEQYF. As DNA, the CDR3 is TGCGCCAGCAGCTTGGTGACAGGGAACTACGAGCAGTACTTC.

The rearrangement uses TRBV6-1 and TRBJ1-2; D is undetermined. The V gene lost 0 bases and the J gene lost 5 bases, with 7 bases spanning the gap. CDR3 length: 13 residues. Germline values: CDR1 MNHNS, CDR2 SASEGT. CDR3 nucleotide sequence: TGTGCCAGCAGTGAAGCCTATCGATATGGCTACACCTTC. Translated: CASSEAYRYGYTF.

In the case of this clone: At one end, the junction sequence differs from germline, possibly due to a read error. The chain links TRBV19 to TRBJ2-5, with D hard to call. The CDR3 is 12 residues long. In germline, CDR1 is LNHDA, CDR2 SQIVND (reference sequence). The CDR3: CATSQRQETQYF. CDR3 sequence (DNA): TGTGCCACTAGTCAGAGGCAAGAGACCCAGTACTTC.

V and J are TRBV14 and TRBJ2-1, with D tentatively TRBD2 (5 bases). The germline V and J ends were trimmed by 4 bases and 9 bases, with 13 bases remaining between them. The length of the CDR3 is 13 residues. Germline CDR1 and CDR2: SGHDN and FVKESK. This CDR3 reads CASSLTTSGEQFF. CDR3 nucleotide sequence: TGTGCCAGCAGCCTCACGACAAGCGGTGAGCAGTTCTTC. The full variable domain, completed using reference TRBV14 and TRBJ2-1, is EAGVTQFPSHSVIEKGQTVTLRCDPISGHDNLYWYRRVMGKEIKFLLHFVKESKQDESGMPNNRFLAERTGGTYSTLKVQPAELEDSGVYFCASSLTTSGEQFFGPGTRLTVL.

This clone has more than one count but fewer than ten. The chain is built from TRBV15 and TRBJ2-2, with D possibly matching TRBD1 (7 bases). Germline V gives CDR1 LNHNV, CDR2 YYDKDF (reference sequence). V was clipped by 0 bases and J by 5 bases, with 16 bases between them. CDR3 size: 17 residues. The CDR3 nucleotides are TGTGCCACCAGCAGAGATTCGGAGGGGGCGCGGACCGGGGAGCTGTTTTTT. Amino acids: CATSRDSEGARTGELFF. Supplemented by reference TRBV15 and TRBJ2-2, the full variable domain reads DAMVIQNPRYQVTQFGKPVTLSCSQTLNHNVMYWYQQKSSQAPKLLFHYYDKDFNNEADTPDNFQSRRPNTSFCFLDIRSPGLGDTAMYLCATSRDSEGARTGELFFGEGSRLTVL.

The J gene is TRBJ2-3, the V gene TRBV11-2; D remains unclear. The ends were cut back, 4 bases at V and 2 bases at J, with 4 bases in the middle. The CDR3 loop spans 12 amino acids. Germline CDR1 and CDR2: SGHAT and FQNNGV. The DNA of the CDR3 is TGTGCCAGCAGCTCATTCACAGATACGCAGTATTTT. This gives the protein CASSSFTDTQYF.

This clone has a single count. The CDR3 bases are TGTGCCAGCAGCTTAAATGGGGGGATGACCGGGGAGCTGTTTTTT. Its protein is CASSLNGGMTGELFF. The chain employs TRBV7-3 and TRBJ2-2; D is possibly TRBD2 (6 bases). CDR3 length equals 15 residues. CDR1 is SGHTA and CDR2 is FQGTGA in the germline V gene. V shed 1 base and J shed 5 bases, with 11 bases lying between them.

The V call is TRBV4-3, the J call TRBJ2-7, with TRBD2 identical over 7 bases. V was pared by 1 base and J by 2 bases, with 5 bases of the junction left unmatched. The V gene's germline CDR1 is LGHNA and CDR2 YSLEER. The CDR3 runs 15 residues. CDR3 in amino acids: CASSQVTSSPYEQYF. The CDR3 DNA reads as TGCGCCAGCAGCCAAGTGACTAGCAGCCCCTACGAGCAGTACTTC.

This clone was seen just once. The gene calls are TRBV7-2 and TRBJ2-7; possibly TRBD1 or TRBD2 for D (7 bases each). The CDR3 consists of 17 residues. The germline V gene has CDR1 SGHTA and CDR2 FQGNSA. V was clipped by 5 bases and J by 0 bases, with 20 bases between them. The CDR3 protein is CASSQQPRGGLSYEQYF. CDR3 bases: TGTGCCAGCAGCCAGCAGCCCAGGGGGGGCCTCTCCTACGAGCAGTACTTC.

The DNA for the CDR3 is TGCGCCAGCAGCCAAAGTTGGACAGGGGACACTGAAGCTTTCTTT. Residues: CASSQSWTGDTEAFF. V and J are TRBV4-3 and TRBJ1-1; 9 positions match TRBD1. With V trimmed by 2 bases and J by 3 bases, 4 bases remained unmatched. The CDR3 runs 15 residues. The germline CDR1 and CDR2 sequences are LGHNA and YSLEER.

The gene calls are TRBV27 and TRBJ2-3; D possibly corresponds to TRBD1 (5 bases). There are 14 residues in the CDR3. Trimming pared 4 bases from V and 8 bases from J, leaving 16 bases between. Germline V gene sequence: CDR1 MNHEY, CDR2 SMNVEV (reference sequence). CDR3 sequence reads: CASSYDFQGFTQYF. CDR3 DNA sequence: TGTGCCAGCAGTTACGATTTCCAGGGATTTACGCAGTATTTT.

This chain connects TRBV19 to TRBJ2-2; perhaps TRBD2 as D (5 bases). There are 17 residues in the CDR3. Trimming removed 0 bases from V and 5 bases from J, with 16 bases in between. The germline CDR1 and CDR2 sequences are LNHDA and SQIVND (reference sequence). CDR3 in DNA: TGTGCCAGTAGTATAGATCGGGGTAGGGATTGGACCGGGGAGCTGTTTTTT. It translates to CASSIDRGRDWTGELFF.

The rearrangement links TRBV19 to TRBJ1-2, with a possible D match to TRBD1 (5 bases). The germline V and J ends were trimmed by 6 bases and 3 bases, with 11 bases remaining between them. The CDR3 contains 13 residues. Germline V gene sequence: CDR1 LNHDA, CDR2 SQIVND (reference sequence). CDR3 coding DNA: TGTGCCAGTAGAGAGGGGTACTACTATGGCTACACCTTC. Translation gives CASREGYYYGYTF.

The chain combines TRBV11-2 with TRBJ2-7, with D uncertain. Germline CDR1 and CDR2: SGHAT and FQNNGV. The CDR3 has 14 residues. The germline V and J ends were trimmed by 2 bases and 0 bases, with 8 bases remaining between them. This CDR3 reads CASSLSQISYEQYF. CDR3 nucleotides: TGTGCCAGCAGCTTATCGCAGATCTCCTACGAGCAGTACTTC.

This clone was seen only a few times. Here the CDR3 DNA reads TGTGCCAGCAGTTACGATGTGACAAAAGGAAACACCATATATTTT. Translated: CASSYDVTKGNTIYF. This sequence joins TRBV6-5 and TRBJ1-3, with D hard to call. Trimming pared 2 bases from V and 4 bases from J, leaving 12 bases between. Germline V gene sequence: CDR1 MNHEY, CDR2 SVGAGI. This CDR3 region has 15 residues.

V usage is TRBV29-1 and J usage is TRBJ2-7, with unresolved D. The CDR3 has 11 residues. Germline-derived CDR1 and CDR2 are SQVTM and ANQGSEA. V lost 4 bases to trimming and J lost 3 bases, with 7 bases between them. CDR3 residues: CSVGQHYEQYF. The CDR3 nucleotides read TGCAGCGTTGGACAACACTACGAGCAGTACTTC.

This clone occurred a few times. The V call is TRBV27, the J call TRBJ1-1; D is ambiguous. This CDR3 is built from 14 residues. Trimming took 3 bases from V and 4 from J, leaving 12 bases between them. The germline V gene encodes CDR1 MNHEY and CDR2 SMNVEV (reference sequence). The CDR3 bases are TGTGCCAGCAGTTTTCTGGTTAAACCCACTGAAGCTTTCTTT. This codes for CASSFLVKPTEAFF.